One sample yielded the 21 T cell receptor beta chains listed below, sequenced in a study of Ad26.COV2.S vaccination and SARS-CoV-2 variants. Treatment of the sample: some 19 received Ad26.COV2.S at low or high dose, single or two shots; 5 received placebo; per-sample allocation not given. Day 63 after the first vaccine or placebo injection was the time point for sampling. Sequenced by immunoSEQ multiplex PCR; TCRdb stores in-frame clones only, minus some. The data contain about 350,000 clones, roughly 89% of them singletons. The material sequenced was peripheral blood, taken in a trial of Ad26.COV2.S vaccine versus placebo. Receptor source: a person aged 18-65 years who received the Ad26.COV2.S COVID-19 vaccine or a placebo.

This clone was detected only once. The gene calls are TRBV7-2 and TRBJ2-1; no clear D gene. Germline values: CDR1 SGHTA, CDR2 FQGNSA. V lost 6 bases to trimming and J lost 0 bases, with 12 bases between them. The CDR3 loop spans 15 amino acids. CDR3 protein: CASSRTSSSYNEQFF. In DNA, the CDR3 is TGTGCCAGCAGTAGGACCTCAAGCTCCTACAATGAGCAGTTCTTC.

This sequence joins TRBV7-6 and TRBJ2-1; D gene unclear. Germline lookup yields CDR1 SGHVS and CDR2 FNYEAQ. The CDR3 spans 15 residues. Trimming took off 1 base at V and 4 bases at J, with 11 bases between the two ends. The CDR3 spells CASSLGLSLYNEQFF. The CDR3 DNA follows: TGTGCCAGCAGCTTAGGCCTATCTCTGTACAATGAGCAGTTCTTC.

This chain joins TRBV7-9 and TRBJ2-3, with no clear D. From germline, CDR1 is SEHNR and CDR2 FQNEAQ (reference sequence). The CDR3 consists of 12 residues. The V end lost 4 bases, the J end lost 2 bases, and 4 bases lay between the germline ends. The CDR3 bases are TGTGCCAGCAGCTCACCCACAGATACGCAGTATTTT. It yields the protein CASSSPTDTQYF.

The chain links TRBV15 to TRBJ2-5, with D perhaps matching TRBD1 or TRBD2 (6 bases each). Germline values: CDR1 LNHNV, CDR2 YYDKDF (reference sequence). This CDR3 has 14 residues. Deletions cut 8 bases from V and 5 bases from J, with 18 bases between. The CDR3 nucleotides are TGTGCCACCCCATTCTCGGGGGCGGTTGAGACCCAGTACTTC. It yields the protein CATPFSGAVETQYF.

This clone has just a few counts. The chain combines TRBV5-1 with TRBJ2-7; perhaps TRBD2 as D (6 bases). The V end was cut by 0 bases, the J end by 2 bases, with 9 bases between. This CDR3 region has 14 residues. Looked up from germline, CDR1 is SGHRS and CDR2 is YFSETQ. The CDR3 loop reads CASSLETSTYEQYF. The CDR3 DNA reads TGCGCCAGCAGCTTGGAGACTAGTACCTACGAGCAGTACTTC.

This clone was recorded once. The chain has TRBV6-5 and TRBJ2-1, with D possibly TRBD2 on 7 matching bases. CDR3 length: 16 residues. The V end lost 0 bases, the J end lost 2 bases, and 11 bases lay between the germline ends. Germline CDR1 is MNHEY and CDR2 is SVGAGI. The CDR3 is CASSYSGGGTYNEQFF. CDR3 sequence (DNA): TGTGCCAGCAGTTACTCAGGGGGGGGCACCTACAATGAGCAGTTCTTC.

The chain has TRBV29-1 and TRBJ2-1; a weak D match, TRBD1 (6 bases). The ends were cut back, 7 bases at V and 0 bases at J, with 16 bases in the middle. The CDR3 extends over 15 amino acids. CDR1 and CDR2 (germline): SQVTM, ANQGSEA. CDR3 in amino acids: CSAPAPTGSYNEQFF. In nucleotides, the CDR3 is TGCAGCGCACCCGCTCCGACAGGCTCCTACAATGAGCAGTTCTTC.

A note on this clone: The sample contains more than one DNA sequence encoding this CDR3. The gene calls are TRBV28 and TRBJ1-5, with D possibly TRBD1 on 6 matching bases. The CDR3 sequence is 15 residues long. V lost 3 bases and J lost 1, with 10 bases in between. Looked up from germline, CDR1 is MDHEN and CDR2 is SYDVKM. The CDR3, as DNA: TGTGCCAGCAGTTTTCGGGGGGCAAGCAATCAGCCCCAGCATTTT. Protein: CASSFRGASNQPQHF.

The V and J genes are TRBV9 and TRBJ2-7; TRBD2 aligns across 7 bases. Per the germline V gene, CDR1 is SGDLS and CDR2 is YYNGEE. V lost 0 bases and J lost 3; bases outside the gene matches: 6. The CDR3 runs 15 residues. The CDR3 here is CASSVAPSGIYEQYF. Here the CDR3 DNA reads TGTGCCAGCAGCGTAGCCCCTAGCGGTATCTACGAGCAGTACTTC.

J is TRBJ1-6 and V is TRBV29-1; possibly TRBD1 for D (6 bases). The CDR3 loop spans 11 amino acids. Germline CDR1 SQVTM, CDR2 ANQGSEA. The V and J ends lost 7 bases and 14 bases respectively, with 15 bases between them. In DNA form, the CDR3 reads TGCAGCGCCTGGGAGGGGGGAACCCTCCACTTT. It specifies CSAWEGGTLHF.

The chain combines TRBV6-2 or TRBV6-3 with TRBJ2-1, with TRBD2 matching over 7 bases. The CDR3 is 16 amino acids. V trimming: 0 bases; J trimming: 9 bases; junction bases outside the gene matches: 11. The germline V gene encodes CDR1 MNHEY and CDR2 SVGEGT. The CDR3 sequence: CASSYSSGLNGAEQFF. Here the CDR3 DNA reads TGTGCCAGCAGTTACTCGTCGGGACTAAACGGAGCTGAGCAGTTCTTC.

The CDR3 bases are TGTGCCAGCAGCTTGCCAGAACAAGAGACCCAGTACTTC. Its translation is CASSLPEQETQYF. This chain uses TRBV5-6 with TRBJ2-5; D unresolved. V lost 1 base, J lost 2 bases, and 6 bases lay in between. This CDR3 region has 13 residues. CDR1 and CDR2 from the germline V gene are SGHDT and YYEEEE.

The CDR3 protein is CAWSFRSSGVSYEQYF. DNA for the CDR3: TGTGCCTGGAGTTTTAGAAGCTCAGGGGTTTCGTACGAGCAGTACTTC. The rearrangement links TRBV30 to TRBJ2-7, with a tentative D call TRBD1 (6 bases). The CDR3 is 16 residues long. V lost 2 bases to trimming and J lost 4 bases, with 21 bases between them. Germline-derived CDR1 and CDR2 are GTSNPN and SVGIG (reference sequence). The full variable domain, in which reference TRBV30 and TRBJ2-7 provide the parts outside the CDR3, is SQTIHQWPATLVQPVGSPLSLECTVEGTSNPNLYWYRQAAGRGLQLLFYSVGIGQISSEVPQNLSASRPQDRQFILSSKKLLLSDSGFYLCAWSFRSSGVSYEQYFGPGTRLTVT.

With respect to this clone: This specimen includes other DNA sequences encoding the same CDR3. The chain couples TRBV18 to TRBJ1-2; TRBD1 agrees at 9 bases. Trimming cost V 2 bases and J 2 bases; bases outside gene matches: 0. The CDR3 covers 14 residues. CDR1 is KGHSH, CDR2 LQKENI, per germline. DNA of the CDR3: TGTGCCAGCTCACCAGGGACAGGGAACTATGGCTACACCTTC. Protein: CASSPGTGNYGYTF. The full variable domain, rest sourced from reference TRBV18 and TRBJ1-2, is NAGVMQNPRHLVRRRGQEARLRCSPMKGHSHVYWYRQLPEEGLKFMVYLQKENIIDESGMPKERFSAEFPKEGPSILRIQQVVRGDSAAYFCASSPGTGNYGYTFGSGTRLTVV.

Note on this clone: This CDR3 is also generated by other DNA sequences in the sample. This rearrangement joins TRBV19 to TRBJ1-1; D remains unclear. Germline lookup yields CDR1 LNHDA and CDR2 SQIVND (reference sequence). The CDR3 has 11 amino acids. The V end was cut by 8 bases, the J end by 0 bases, with 4 bases between. The DNA for the CDR3 is TGTGCCAGTGTTCTGAACACTGAAGCTTTCTTT. Translation: CASVLNTEAFF.

The V call is TRBV9, the J call TRBJ2-1; D is unresolved. Germline V gives CDR1 SGDLS, CDR2 YYNGEE. V was clipped by 3 bases and J by 8 bases, with 18 bases between them. There are 15 residues in the CDR3. CDR3 amino acids: CASSGAAYSTDEQFF. In DNA, the CDR3 is TGTGCCAGCAGCGGAGCTGCCTATAGTACAGATGAGCAGTTCTTC.

J is TRBJ1-4 and V is TRBV19, with D perhaps TRBD1 (6 bases). This CDR3 is built from 13 residues. V lost 7 bases, J lost 5 bases, and 11 bases lay in between. Germline V gene lookup returns CDR1 LNHDA and CDR2 SQIVND (reference sequence). The CDR3 DNA sequence: TGTGCCAGTATTTCACAGGGAAATGAAAAACTGTTTTTT. It translates to CASISQGNEKLFF. Full variable domain (remainder filled in from reference TRBV19 and TRBJ1-4): DGGITQSPKYLFRKEGQNVTLSCEQNLNHDAMYWYRQDPGQGLRLIYYSQIVNDFQKGDIAEGYSVSREKKESFPLTVTSAQKNPTAFYLCASISQGNEKLFFGSGTQLSVL.

The chain links TRBV5-1 to TRBJ2-7; D is unclear. Germline V gives CDR1 SGHRS, CDR2 YFSETQ. Trimming removed 4 bases at V and 0 bases at J, with 17 bases between. This CDR3 has 16 amino acids. Here the CDR3 DNA reads TGCGCCAGCAGCGCATACCTACCGCCGAGCTCCTACGAGCAGTACTTC. Its protein is CASSAYLPPSSYEQYF.

V usage is TRBV10-3 and J usage is TRBJ1-3, with a weak D call TRBD1 (5 bases). The CDR3 extends over 15 amino acids. CDR1 ENHRY and CDR2 SYGVKD come from the germline V gene. With 3 bases removed from V and 0 bases from J, the gap between germline ends came to 9 bases. CDR3 sequence: CAISDRENSGNTIYF. In nucleotides, the CDR3 is TGTGCCATCAGTGACAGGGAAAACTCTGGAAACACCATATATTTT.

The rearrangement uses TRBV15 and TRBJ2-3; the match to TRBD2 covers 7 bases. Looked up from germline, CDR1 is LNHNV and CDR2 is YYDKDF (reference sequence). The CDR3 loop spans 15 amino acids. V shed 5 bases and J 3 bases; nucleotides not matched to a gene: 8. The CDR3 reads CATSGLRLATDTQYF. The CDR3 DNA follows: TGTGCCACCAGCGGACTTAGACTAGCAACAGATACGCAGTATTTT.

This clone appeared a single time. The rearrangement uses TRBV6-6 and TRBJ2-5; D unresolved. With 0 bases removed from V and 1 base from J, the gap between germline ends came to 3 bases. The CDR3 consists of 13 residues. Germline V gene data show CDR1 as MNHNY and CDR2 as SVGAGI (reference sequence). CDR3 sequence (DNA): TGTGCCAGCAGTTACTCTCGCCAAGAGACCCAGTACTTC. Its translation is CASSYSRQETQYF.